A single sample gave rise to the 14 T cell receptor beta chains below, sequenced in a study of T cell changes during pregnancy in multiple sclerosis. Sequenced by immunoSEQ multiplex PCR; TCRdb stores in-frame clones only, minus some. The data hold about 60,000 clones, with 80% to 95% observed a single time. Sample: peripheral blood, taken in the first trimester of pregnancy. Every receptor here comes from a female donor with multiple sclerosis, enrolled in a pregnancy study.

V gene TRBV10-3 combines with J gene TRBJ2-1; 9 nucleotides agree with TRBD2. The V gene end was trimmed by 0 bases and the J gene end by 6 bases; junction bases not matched to a gene: 12. The CDR3 runs to 18 residues. Germline-derived CDR1 and CDR2 are ENHRY and SYGVKD. In DNA, the CDR3 is TGTGCCATCAGTGAGTCGAGAGGGGGCGGGGGGGCCCCCAATGAGCAGTTCTTC. It is translated as CAISESRGGGGAPNEQFF.

J is TRBJ2-5 and V is TRBV7-3; D might be TRBD2 (5 bases). This CDR3 is 13 amino acids long. Trimming left V 3 bases short and J 2 bases short, with 7 bases between. Germline V gene data show CDR1 as SGHTA and CDR2 as FQGTGA. CDR3 nucleotides: TGTGCCAGCAGCTTCACTAGGCAAGAGACCCAGTACTTC. Its protein is CASSFTRQETQYF.

The chain combines TRBV2 with TRBJ2-2; 7 nucleotides match TRBD2. Germline-derived CDR1 and CDR2 are SNHLY and FYNNEI. The trim removed 6 bases at V and 6 bases at J, leaving 4 bases unmatched. The CDR3 extends over 13 amino acids. The CDR3 sequence is CASSETSPGELFF. The DNA of the CDR3 is TGTGCCAGCAGCGAGACTAGCCCCGGGGAGCTGTTTTTT. Drawing the rest from reference TRBV2 and TRBJ2-2, the complete variable domain is EPEVTQTPSHQVTQMGQEVILRCVPISNHLYFYWYRQILGQKVEFLVSFYNNEISEKSEIFDDQFSVERPDGSNFTLKIRSTKLEDSAMYFCASSETSPGELFFGEGSRLTVL.

In this sample, this clone turned up once. The chain has TRBV5-6 and TRBJ2-7; 11 bases align to TRBD1. V shed 3 bases and J 2 bases; nucleotides not matched to a gene: 7. The CDR3 is 16 amino acids. The germline gives CDR1 SGHDT, CDR2 YYEEEE. Here the CDR3 reads CASSWTPGQGAYEQYF. The CDR3 nucleotides are TGTGCCAGCAGCTGGACTCCGGGACAGGGGGCCTACGAGCAGTACTTC.

V and J are TRBV4-3 and TRBJ1-1, with a tentative D call TRBD1 (6 bases). The CDR3 length is 13 residues. Per the germline V gene, CDR1 is LGHNA and CDR2 is YSLEER. Trimming pared 2 bases from V and 5 bases from J, leaving 9 bases between. This chain's CDR3 is CASSQRGATEAFF. In DNA form, the CDR3 reads TGCGCCAGCAGCCAACGGGGGGCGACTGAAGCTTTCTTT.

The rearrangement links TRBV7-3 to TRBJ1-2; 7 bases fit TRBD1. The CDR3 covers 13 residues. Trimming took 2 bases from V and 7 from J; bases not matched to a gene: 4. The germline CDR1 and CDR2 sequences are SGHTA and FQGTGA. CDR3 in DNA: TGTGCCAGCAGCTTAGACAGGGTGCGTGGCTACACCTTC. Translated: CASSLDRVRGYTF.

The chain recombines TRBV7-2 with TRBJ1-5; 7 bases are a match to TRBD1. The germline V gene encodes CDR1 SGHTA and CDR2 FQGNSA. The CDR3 covers 15 residues. Germline trimming cut 5 bases from V and 1 base from J; bases unmatched to any gene: 5. The CDR3 spells CASSTGQSSNQPQHF. DNA for the CDR3: TGTGCCAGCAGCACGGGACAGTCGAGCAATCAGCCCCAGCATTTT.

This chain uses TRBV6-5 with TRBJ2-7, with 9 bases matching TRBD1. The CDR3 contains 13 residues. Germline V gene lookup returns CDR1 MNHEY and CDR2 SVGAGI. The V and J ends lost 10 bases and 6 bases, in that order; junction bases with no gene match: 10. CDR3: CATTRDRVSEQYF. The CDR3 bases are TGTGCCACCACCCGGGACAGGGTATCCGAGCAGTACTTC.

The sample holds one count of this clone. The rearrangement uses TRBV27 and TRBJ2-7; tentatively, D is TRBD1 (5 bases). The V gene's germline CDR1 is MNHEY and CDR2 SMNVEV (reference sequence). This CDR3 has 13 residues. The V end lost 3 bases, the J end lost 3 bases, and 9 bases lay between the germline ends. The CDR3 here is CASSFRQGYEQYF. Written as DNA, the CDR3 is TGTGCCAGCAGTTTTAGGCAGGGCTACGAGCAGTACTTC.

This chain uses TRBV7-6 with TRBJ1-2; D gene unclear. V lost 3 bases and J 1 base, leaving 9 bases between the germline ends. The CDR3 runs to 14 residues. Germline values: CDR1 SGHVS, CDR2 FNYEAQ. CDR3 sequence: CASSLLGGNYGYTF. DNA for the CDR3: TGTGCCAGCAGCTTGCTAGGCGGTAACTATGGCTACACCTTC.

The J gene is TRBJ1-2, the V gene TRBV5-6; a weak D match, TRBD1 (6 bases). Trimming shortened V by 4 bases and J by 1 base, and 11 bases separated the two germline ends. The germline V gene has CDR1 SGHDT and CDR2 YYEEEE. The CDR3 sequence is 14 residues long. The DNA for the CDR3 is TGTGCCAGCAGCCCGACAGGAGTTAACTATGGCTACACCTTC. Translation: CASSPTGVNYGYTF.

This sequence joins TRBV6-5 and TRBJ1-3; the match to TRBD1 covers 7 bases. CDR1 and CDR2 (germline): MNHEY, SVGAGI. V lost 8 bases to trimming and J lost 3 bases; unmatched junction nucleotides: 7. The CDR3 runs to 14 residues. The CDR3 DNA follows: TGTGCCAGCGGAAATACAGGGGTTGGAAACACCATATATTTT. Translating it yields CASGNTGVGNTIYF.

The chain employs TRBV9 and TRBJ2-7; 10 nucleotides agree with TRBD2. The ends lost 4 bases at V and 7 bases at J; junction bases unmatched: 11. The CDR3 is 15 amino acids. The germline V gene has CDR1 SGDLS and CDR2 YYNGEE. CDR3 protein: CASSFLGLAEGEQYF. The CDR3 nucleotides are TGTGCCAGCAGCTTCCTAGGACTAGCGGAAGGTGAGCAGTACTTC.

The rearrangement links TRBV6-6 to TRBJ1-2; no clear D. The CDR3 is 13 residues long. From germline, CDR1 is MNHNY and CDR2 SVGAGI (reference sequence). V lost 3 bases and J 1 base, leaving 6 bases between the germline ends. The CDR3: CASSYEDNYGYTF. Here the CDR3 DNA reads TGTGCCAGCAGTTATGAGGATAACTATGGCTACACCTTC.